The 24 T cell receptor beta chains presented below share a single source sample, sequenced in a study of blood T cells in healthy people across ages. It was with a sample-barcoded 5' primer and a J-beta primer mix that a second PCR of about 7 to 12 cycles was run. TCRdb re-analysed the 5' RACE reads in MiXCR, keeping a single row per CDR3 protein. This sample has about 290,000 distinct CDR3 sequences, with around 29% found just once. The sequenced material came from blood. The source is a woman aged 65 to 85 in good health.

At least ten counts were recorded for this clonotype. The chain carries TRBV15 and TRBJ2-7; no definite D call. V lost 8 bases and J 0 bases, leaving 14 bases between the germline ends. Germline CDR1 is LNHNV and CDR2 is YYDKDF (reference sequence). The length of the CDR3 is 14 residues. CDR3 protein: CATSPRRSSYEQYF. DNA for the CDR3: TGTGCCACCTCGCCTCGACGTAGCTCCTACGAGCAGTACTTC.

The sample holds many counts of this clonotype. The chain recombines TRBV29-1 with TRBJ1-4, with D unresolved. Germline V lookup: CDR1 SQVTM, CDR2 ANQGSEA. Trimming took 6 bases from V and 7 from J, leaving 15 bases between them. The CDR3 loop spans 13 amino acids. CDR3 residues: CSVLPQSGEKLFF. Here the CDR3 DNA reads TGCAGCGTACTGCCCCAGAGTGGTGAAAAACTGTTTTTT.

The chain is built from TRBV29-1 and TRBJ1-1; weak D call: TRBD1 (6 bases). With 3 bases removed from V and 2 bases from J, the gap between germline ends came to 22 bases. This CDR3 region has 17 residues. The germline V gene has CDR1 SQVTM and CDR2 ANQGSEA. DNA of the CDR3: TGCAGCGTTGATGAAGGAGTGGGGACACAGGTTAACACTGAAGCTTTCTTT. Translation gives CSVDEGVGTQVNTEAFF. The full variable domain, rest sourced from reference TRBV29-1 and TRBJ1-1, is SAVISQKPSRDICQRGTSLTIQCQVDSQVTMMFWYRQQPGQSLTLIATANQGSEATYESGFVIDKFPISRPNLTFSTLTVSNMSPEDSSIYLCSVDEGVGTQVNTEAFFGQGTRLTVV.

This clonotype was recorded a few times. This chain joins TRBV3-1 and TRBJ2-1; 7 positions agree with TRBD2. Per germline, CDR1 LGHDT and CDR2 YNNKEL (reference sequence). This CDR3 has 15 amino acids. V was clipped by 5 bases and J by 3 bases; unmatched bases: 7. The CDR3 bases are TGTGCCAGCAGCTCCCGGACTAGAAACTACAATGAGCAGTTCTTC. Translated: CASSSRTRNYNEQFF.

V is TRBV2 and J is TRBJ2-3; no clear D gene. Germline loops: CDR1 SNHLY, CDR2 FYNNEI. V was pared by 5 bases and J by 8 bases, with 11 bases between. CDR3 length: 12 residues. The CDR3 is CASSPSSPTQYF. In nucleotides, the CDR3 is TGTGCCAGCAGTCCATCCAGTCCTACGCAGTATTTT.

The sample holds a few counts of this clonotype. The chain couples TRBV28 to TRBJ2-5, with a tentative D call TRBD2 (5 bases). The J call may be in error: the DNA end matches TRBJ2-7 better. The CDR3 contains 15 residues. Per germline, CDR1 MDHEN and CDR2 SYDVKM. The CDR3 sequence: CASSIFGGSGYEQYF. CDR3 sequence (DNA): TGTGCCAGCAGCATCTTCGGCGGCAGCGGCTACGAGCAGTACTTC.

With respect to this clonotype: This may be a read error: a much more frequent sequence differs by one nucleotide. The chain couples TRBV9 to TRBJ2-5; 7 nucleotides line up with TRBD1. The assigned J gene may be wrong: the sequence end matches TRBJ2-1 better. Germline lookup yields CDR1 SGDLS and CDR2 YYNGEE. This CDR3 spans 14 amino acids. The CDR3 sequence: CAISVGGGYNEQFF. CDR3 nucleotide sequence: TGTGCCATCAGCGTAGGGGGCGGATACAATGAGCAGTTCTTC.

J is TRBJ2-7 and V is TRBV12-3 or TRBV12-4; TRBD1 matches at 9 bases. V shed 3 bases, J shed 3 bases, and the junction held 12 bases outside the gene matches. There are 17 residues in the CDR3. The CDR3 is CASSLWLGGQGNYEQYF. The CDR3 coding sequence is TGTGCCAGCAGTTTGTGGCTTGGGGGACAGGGAAACTACGAGCAGTACTTC.

The rearrangement joins TRBV14 to TRBJ2-1; TRBD2 matches at 7 bases. Germline CDR1 SGHDN, CDR2 FVKESK. The CDR3 spans 13 residues. J gave up 8 bases and V 4 bases, and 5 bases lay outside the gene matches. CDR3 bases: TGTGCCAGCAGCCGGACTAGGGTCGATGAGCAGTTCTTC. Translation gives CASSRTRVDEQFF.

The gene calls are TRBV20-1 and TRBJ2-7; D may be TRBD1 (6 bases). With 2 bases removed from V and 3 bases from J, the gap between germline ends came to 14 bases. CDR3 length: 14 residues. Germline V gives CDR1 DFQATT, CDR2 SNEGSKA (reference sequence). The CDR3 spells CSARRPQGGYEQYF. CDR3 nucleotide sequence: TGCAGTGCTAGACGCCCACAGGGTGGCTACGAGCAGTACTTC.

The rearrangement uses TRBV21-1 and TRBJ2-7. TRBV21-1 constitutes a pseudogene. This CDR3 comprises 15 residues. The chain's CDR3 is CASSKLWVGNYEQYF. CDR3 nucleotide sequence: TGTGCCAGCAGCAAACTCTGGGTCGGCAACTACGAGCAGTACTTC.

A few counts support this clonotype. The chain links TRBV29-1 to TRBJ2-1, with a tentative D call TRBD2 (6 bases). The CDR3 extends over 15 amino acids. Germline V gene lookup returns CDR1 SQVTM and CDR2 ANQGSEA. The germline V and J ends were trimmed by 4 bases and 2 bases, with 15 bases remaining between them. The CDR3 here is CSVVNAGITYNEQFF. The DNA for the CDR3 is TGCAGCGTTGTTAATGCGGGAATCACCTACAATGAGCAGTTCTTC.

This clonotype was found a few times. This chain connects TRBV7-2 to TRBJ1-4; 7 positions agree with TRBD1. V dropped 5 bases and J dropped 7; count of bases not matched to a gene: 10. The V gene's germline CDR1 is SGHTA and CDR2 FQGNSA. This CDR3 has 15 residues. The CDR3 DNA reads TGTGCCAGCAGCAATCGCGAAGGGGGCGGTGAAAAACTGTTTTTT. Protein: CASSNREGGGEKLFF.

Comments on this clonotype: An end of the junction does not agree with germline; a read error may underlie this. The chain carries TRBV20-1 and TRBJ2-4; D is unclear. Germline-derived CDR1 and CDR2 are DFQATT and SNEGSKA (reference sequence). The CDR3 has 12 amino acids. DNA for the CDR3: TGCAGTGCTGAAGTTGTCGATAACACTCAGTACTTC. This gives the protein CSAEVVDNTQYF.

This clonotype was observed a handful of times. CDR3 bases: TGTGCCAGCAGCCTCCCGGGGCGGGGCTACACCTTC. Translation gives CASSLPGRGYTF. The chain has TRBV12-3 or TRBV12-4 and TRBJ1-2; the D gene is possibly TRBD1 (5 bases). Trimming took off 6 bases at V and 8 bases at J, with 13 bases between the two ends. The length of the CDR3 is 12 residues.

The gene calls are TRBV13 and TRBJ1-6; 7 positions agree with TRBD1. The CDR3 runs to 14 residues. Germline assignment: CDR1 PRHDT and CDR2 FYEKMQ (reference sequence). V shed 5 bases, J shed 4 bases, and the junction held 2 bases outside the gene matches. The CDR3 sequence: CASSPGQYNSPLHF. As DNA, the CDR3 is TGTGCCAGCAGCCCGGGACAGTATAATTCACCCCTCCACTTT.

A few counts support this clonotype. The chain combines TRBV14 with TRBJ1-4, with D maybe TRBD1 (6 bases). V was shortened by 0 bases and J by 10 bases, with 9 bases between the two germline ends. This CDR3 region has 13 residues. Germline CDR1 is SGHDN and CDR2 is FVKESK. The CDR3 loop reads CASSQDGGLKLFF. CDR3 DNA sequence: TGTGCCAGCAGCCAAGATGGGGGCCTAAAACTGTTTTTT.

Remarks on this clonotype: A read error may produce the germline difference seen at one junction end. The chain has TRBV11-2 and TRBJ2-5; 7 bases are a match to TRBD1. CDR3 length equals 16 residues. Per the germline V gene, CDR1 is SGHAT and CDR2 is FQNNGV. The CDR3 DNA reads TGTGCCAGTAGCTTAGGACCCCTAGGGGGCGATGAGACCCAGTACTTC. Protein: CASSLGPLGGDETQYF. Variable domain in full (rest from reference TRBV11-2 and TRBJ2-5): EAGVAQSPRYKIIEKRQSVAFWCNPISGHATLYWYQQILGQGPKLLIQFQNNGVVDDSQLPKDRFSAERLKGVDSTLKIQPAKLEDSAVYLCASSLGPLGGDETQYFGPGTRLLVL.

Written as DNA, the CDR3 is TGCAGTGCTAGGTTTCAGGAGTACGAGCAGTACTTC. Translated, it gives CSARFQEYEQYF. This chain uses TRBV20-1 with TRBJ2-7; D ambiguous. The CDR3 consists of 12 residues. V was cut by 3 bases and J by 4 bases, with 10 bases left in between. From germline, CDR1 is DFQATT and CDR2 SNEGSKA (reference sequence).

V and J are TRBV28 and TRBJ1-5, with D unresolved. CDR3 size: 14 residues. V gave up 4 bases and J gave up 7 bases, with 14 bases separating them. The V gene's germline CDR1 is MDHEN and CDR2 SYDVKM. The CDR3 here is CASSSPLPQQPQHF. DNA of the CDR3: TGTGCCAGCAGTTCCCCGCTCCCCCAGCAGCCCCAGCATTTT.

The chain uses TRBV29-1 and TRBJ2-3; TRBD2 aligns across 8 bases. This CDR3 region has 14 residues. The germline V gene has CDR1 SQVTM and CDR2 ANQGSEA. Unmatched junction bases numbered 3, after V lost 3 bases and J lost 1 base. The CDR3 protein is CSVDGREGTDTQYF. CDR3 DNA sequence: TGCAGCGTTGACGGGCGGGAGGGCACAGATACGCAGTATTTT.

This clonotype showed up just a few times. In DNA form, the CDR3 reads TGCAGCGTTGAAGATTGGCTAGCGGGAGGCCGCTACGAGCAGTACTTC. It encodes CSVEDWLAGGRYEQYF. This rearrangement joins TRBV29-1 to TRBJ2-7; 11 bases agree with TRBD2. The germline V gene has CDR1 SQVTM and CDR2 ANQGSEA. This CDR3 spans 16 amino acids. Trimming took 0 bases from V and 3 from J; bases not matched to a gene: 7.

This clonotype was seen a handful of times. At one end the junction does not follow the germline gene, possibly because of a read error. The gene calls are TRBV28 and TRBJ2-6; no definite D call. This CDR3 spans 16 amino acids. CDR1 and CDR2 (germline): MDHEN, SYDVKM. CDR3 DNA: TGTGTCAGCAGTTTAAGGAAGGTCTCTGGGGCCAACGTCCTGACTTTC. Translation gives CVSSLRKVSGANVLTF.

This chain connects TRBV5-1 to TRBJ2-1, with 9 nucleotides matching TRBD1. CDR1 is SGHRS and CDR2 is YFSETQ in the germline V gene. The J segment lost 5 bases and the V segment lost 3 bases, leaving 6 bases of the junction unmatched. The CDR3 runs 15 residues. The CDR3 loop is CASSWGQGGHNEQFF. DNA for the CDR3: TGCGCCAGCAGCTGGGGACAGGGTGGACACAATGAGCAGTTCTTC.